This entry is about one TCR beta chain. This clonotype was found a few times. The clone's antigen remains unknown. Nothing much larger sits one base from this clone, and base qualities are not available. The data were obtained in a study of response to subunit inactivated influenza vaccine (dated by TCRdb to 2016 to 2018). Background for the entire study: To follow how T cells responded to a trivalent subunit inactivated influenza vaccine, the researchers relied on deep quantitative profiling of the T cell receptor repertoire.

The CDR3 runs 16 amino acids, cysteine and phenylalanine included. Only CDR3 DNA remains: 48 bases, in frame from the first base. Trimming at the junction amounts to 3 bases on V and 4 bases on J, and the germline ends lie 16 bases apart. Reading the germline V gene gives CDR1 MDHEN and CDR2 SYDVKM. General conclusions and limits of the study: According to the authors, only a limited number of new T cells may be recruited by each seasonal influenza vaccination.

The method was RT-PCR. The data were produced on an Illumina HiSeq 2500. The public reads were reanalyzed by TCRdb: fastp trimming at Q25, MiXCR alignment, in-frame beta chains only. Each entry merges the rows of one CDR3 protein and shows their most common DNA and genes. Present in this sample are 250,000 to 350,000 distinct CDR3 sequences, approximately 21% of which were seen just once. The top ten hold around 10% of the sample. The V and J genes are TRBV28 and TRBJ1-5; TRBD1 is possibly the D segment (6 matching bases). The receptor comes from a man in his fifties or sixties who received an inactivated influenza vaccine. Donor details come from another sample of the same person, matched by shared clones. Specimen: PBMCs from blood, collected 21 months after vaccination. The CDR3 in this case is CASSLGKGGFNQPQHF. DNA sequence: TGTGCCAGCAGTTTGGGAAAGGGGGGGTTTAATCAGCCCCAGCATTTT.